The present entry profiles one T cell receptor (beta chain) with its context. V lost 0 bases and J lost 3, with 3 bases in between. There are 12 residues in the CDR3. From germline, CDR1 is SGHDT and CDR2 YYEEEE. This entry comes from a study of blood T cell repertoires in COVID-19. Profiling relied on immunoSEQ multiplex PCR, and the TCRdb table lists in-frame clones only, not all of them. The sample lists 350,000 to 450,000 clones, about 89% occurring once. This receptor was taken from a woman in her thirties or forties who had been exposed to COVID-19. The sequencing input was PBMCs or T cells enriched from blood (not recorded which). V is TRBV5-6 and J is TRBJ1-1; D unclear. The CDR3: CASSLGDTEAFF. In DNA form, the CDR3 reads TGTGCCAGCAGCTTGGGAGACACTGAAGCTTTCTTT. Drawing the rest from reference TRBV5-6 and TRBJ1-1, the complete variable domain is DAGVTQSPTHLIKTRGQQVTLRCSPKSGHDTVSWYQQALGQGPQFIFQYYEEEERQRGNFPDRFSGHQFPNYSSELNVNALLLGDSALYLCASSLGDTEAFFGQGTRLTVV.